A selection of T cell receptor beta chains follows, all from one sample in a study of beta chain features in type 1 diabetes. Sequencing was performed with immunoSEQ multiplex PCR; in TCRdb, only in-frame clones are kept and a portion is missing. The table records roughly 730,000 clones, around 15% of them present only once. The sample taken for sequencing was naive CD4+ T cells from blood. Receptor source: a man younger than 30 with type 1 diabetes. CDR3s include the opening cysteine and the closing phenylalanine or tryptophan. A D gene is named only where the DNA matches it firmly. Clone size is not always given. Where it is, it says once, few, many or a class for expanded clones.

V	J	D	size	CDR3	DNA
TRBV4-2	TRBJ1-6	NA	few	CASSQGGARLEGPLHF	TGTGCCAGCAGCCAAGGGGGGGCAAGGCTAGAGGGACCCCTCCACTTT
TRBV25-1	TRBJ1-2	TRBD1	NA	CASMDRQANYGYTF	TGTGCCAGCATGGACAGGCAAGCTAACTATGGCTACACCTTC
TRBV2	TRBJ2-7	NA	NA	CASKATGVPAYEQYF	TGTGCCAGCAAAGCAACAGGCGTCCCCGCCTACGAGCAGTACTTC
TRBV29-1	TRBJ1-2	NA	few	CSVVVGYGYTF	TGCAGCGTTGTTGTGGGTTATGGCTACACCTTC
TRBV10-3	TRBJ1-4	TRBD1	NA	CAISESLGTAATNEKLFF	TGTGCCATCAGTGAGTCCCTCGGGACAGCCGCAACTAATGAAAAACTGTTTTTT
TRBV18	TRBJ1-5	TRBD1	NA	CASSGPGQGNQPQHF	TGTGCCAGCTCAGGGCCGGGACAGGGGAATCAGCCCCAGCATTTT
TRBV5-1	TRBJ2-2	NA	NA	CASSSYQGTGELFF	TGCGCCAGCAGCTCCTACCAGGGAACCGGGGAGCTGTTTTTT
TRBV29-1	TRBJ1-4	NA	NA	CSVPGPPGGEKLFF	TGCAGCGTTCCCGGACCCCCGGGCGGTGAAAAACTGTTTTTT
TRBV5-4	TRBJ1-1	NA	NA	CASSLVPRGYTEAFF	TGTGCCAGCAGCTTGGTCCCCAGGGGATACACAGAAGCTTTCTTT
TRBV30	TRBJ1-2	NA	few	CAWSVNLNYGYTF	TGTGCCTGGAGTGTGAACCTTAACTATGGCTACACCTTC
TRBV29-1	TRBJ1-4	TRBD1	few	CSVAFDRGGSEKLFF	TGCAGCGTCGCCTTCGACAGGGGAGGGAGTGAAAAACTGTTTTTT
TRBV29-1	TRBJ1-1	NA	few	CSVEEIGGTEAFF	TGCAGCGTTGAGGAGATTGGGGGCACTGAAGCTTTCTTT
TRBV9	TRBJ1-2	NA	NA	CASSGPVVGSDYGYTF	TGTGCCAGCAGCGGGCCAGTTGTAGGTTCGGACTATGGCTACACCTTC
TRBV30	TRBJ1-5	NA	NA	CAWSPTGQPQHF	TGTGCCTGGAGCCCCACCGGGCAGCCCCAGCATTTT
TRBV15	TRBJ1-2	TRBD1	NA	CATSRDMDRGGNGYTF	TGTGCCACCAGCAGAGATATGGACAGGGGAGGGAATGGCTACACCTTC
TRBV28	TRBJ2-7	NA	NA	CASSFPGTGISYEQYF	TGTGCCAGCAGTTTCCCGGGGACGGGTATATCCTACGAGCAGTACTTC
TRBV5-1	TRBJ2-5	TRBD1	few	CASADREEETQYF	TGCGCCAGCGCGGACAGGGAGGAAGAGACCCAGTACTTC
TRBV5-1	TRBJ1-2	TRBD1	few	CASGQDYGYTF	TGCGCCAGCGGACAGGATTATGGCTACACCTTC
TRBV29-1	TRBJ2-7	TRBD1	few	CSAAEGGRYEQYF	TGCAGCGCCGCGGAAGGGGGCCGTTACGAGCAGTACTTC
TRBV5-1	TRBJ2-5	NA	NA	CASSPGSSEGAETQYF	TGCGCCAGCAGCCCCGGATCTAGCGAAGGGGCAGAGACCCAGTACTTC
TRBV28	TRBJ1-2	NA	few	CASSLGAYGYTF	TGTGCCAGCAGTTTAGGTGCTTATGGCTACACCTTC
TRBV9	TRBJ2-5	TRBD1	NA	CASSPGTGSPGLTQYF	TGTGCCAGCAGTCCCGGGACAGGGTCCCCCGGGTTGACCCAGTACTTC
TRBV5-1	TRBJ2-5	NA	NA	CASSLYREETQYF	TGCGCCAGCAGCTTGTACAGGGAAGAGACCCAGTACTTC
TRBV5-6	TRBJ2-7	NA	few	CASSLAWRLTSGEQYF	TGTGCCAGCAGCTTGGCCTGGAGACTGACCTCTGGCGAGCAGTACTTC
TRBV10-3	TRBJ1-2	NA	NA	CAISELDETYGYTF	TGTGCCATCAGTGAATTAGACGAGACCTATGGCTACACCTTC
TRBV4-2	TRBJ2-6	NA	NA	CASSQLQIAGANVLTF	TGTGCCAGCAGCCAATTACAGATCGCTGGGGCCAACGTCCTGACTTTC
TRBV10-3	TRBJ2-7	NA	few	CAIGSERSYEQYF	TGTGCCATTGGGTCTGAGCGATCCTACGAGCAGTACTTC
TRBV6-5	TRBJ2-2	TRBD1	few	CASSFWTGGAGELFF	TGTGCCAGCAGCTTTTGGACAGGGGGAGCCGGGGAGCTGTTTTTT
TRBV30	TRBJ1-6	TRBD1	NA	CAWKGQGDSPLHF	TGTGCCTGGAAGGGACAGGGCGATTCACCCCTCCACTTT
TRBV27	TRBJ2-7	NA	NA	CASRAYHSGYEQYF	TGTGCCAGCAGAGCCTATCACTCGGGTTACGAGCAGTACTTC